This record covers a single TCR beta chain. The antigen is undetermined. Generated by immunoSEQ multiplex PCR, the TCRdb table keeps only in-frame clones and is missing some. This table has tens of thousands of clones, approximately 81% appearing once. As to time point: week 35, safety follow-up. Mutant IDH1 20-mer peptide, at 300 ug, made up each vaccine dose, with topical imiquimod. The study enrolled donors with new WHO grade 3 or 4 IDH1-mutant, ATRX-lost astrocytomas. These data are taken from a study of a mutant IDH1 vaccine in newly diagnosed glioma. Study overall: Treated patients comprised 62.5% males and about 40% females, mean age around 40 years.

Germline V CDR1 and CDR2: SEHNR, FQNEAQ (reference sequence). V was clipped by 2 bases and J by 0 bases, with 5 bases between them. This CDR3 contains 14 residues. The clonotype originates from a man aged 18 to 30 with glioma. Here the sequenced sample was PBMCs, taken from a glioma patient whose treatment included an IDH1 peptide vaccine. The chain uses TRBV7-9 and TRBJ1-3; D remains unclear. The CDR3 reads CASSLISSGNTIYF. The CDR3 nucleotides are TGTGCCAGCAGCTTAATCAGCTCTGGAAACACCATATATTTT.